The 13 T cell receptor beta chains given below trace back to one sample, sequenced in a study of shared clonotypes between healthy human individuals. Sequencing was performed with immunoSEQ multiplex PCR; in TCRdb, only in-frame clones are kept and a portion is missing. The sample contains approximately 180,000 clones, over 80% of which appear only once. Source material: naive CD4+ T cells sorted from blood. The subset was: CD45RA+ positively selected. These TCRs come from a woman aged 25 to 39 in good health.

V and J are TRBV4-2 and TRBJ1-1; TRBD1 is a possible D gene (5 bases). The CDR3 runs to 16 residues. Germline V gene data show CDR1 as LGHNA and CDR2 as YNFKEQ. Trimming removed 4 bases at V and 2 bases at J, with 17 bases between. The CDR3 loop reads CASSRSRQYSNTEAFF. CDR3 coding DNA: TGTGCCAGCAGCCGGTCCAGACAGTATTCTAACACTGAAGCTTTCTTT.

In its sample, this clone was seen once. This rearrangement joins TRBV4-1 to TRBJ2-5, with TRBD2 matching over 9 bases. The trim removed 2 bases at V and 4 bases at J, leaving 8 bases unmatched. CDR3 length equals 16 residues. Germline assignment: CDR1 MGHRA and CDR2 YSYEKL. This CDR3 reads CASSQIGREGGETQYF. The CDR3 DNA reads TGCGCCAGCAGCCAAATAGGGCGGGAGGGGGGAGAGACCCAGTACTTC.

The chain is built from TRBV30 and TRBJ1-6, with D hard to call. Germline V gene data show CDR1 as GTSNPN and CDR2 as SVGIG (reference sequence). This CDR3 has 19 residues. The germline V and J ends were trimmed by 1 base and 1 base, with 20 bases remaining between them. The CDR3 loop is CAWSGMDSTWRSYNSPLHF. In DNA form, the CDR3 reads TGTGCCTGGAGTGGGATGGACTCGACCTGGAGGTCCTATAATTCACCCCTCCACTTT.

The gene calls are TRBV29-1 and TRBJ1-2; tentatively, D is TRBD1 (5 bases). This CDR3 has 12 amino acids. CDR1 SQVTM and CDR2 ANQGSEA come from the germline V gene. V dropped 4 bases and J dropped 8 bases, with 14 bases sitting between them. CDR3 protein: CSVAGVSGGYTF. CDR3 nucleotides: TGCAGCGTTGCGGGGGTCTCGGGGGGCTACACCTTC.

The rearrangement links TRBV6-5 to TRBJ2-7; TRBD2 matches at 8 bases. Germline assignment: CDR1 MNHEY and CDR2 SVGAGI. The CDR3 totals 14 residues. The trim removed 5 bases at V and 2 bases at J, leaving 5 bases unmatched. The CDR3 spells CASSGSGTPYEQYF. The DNA of the CDR3 is TGTGCCAGCAGTGGTAGCGGGACTCCCTACGAGCAGTACTTC.

In nucleotides, the CDR3 is TGTGCCAGCAGCCTGACTCGGAGCTCCTACGAGCAGTACTTC. Protein product: CASSLTRSSYEQYF. The chain is built from TRBV4-2 and TRBJ2-7; no definite D call. Trimming stripped 4 bases from V and 0 bases from J, with 10 bases between. In germline, CDR1 is LGHNA, CDR2 YNFKEQ. The CDR3 sequence is 14 residues long.

The CDR3 here is CASSLGVFNQPQHF. The CDR3 DNA is TGTGCCAGCAGCTTGGGGGTCTTCAATCAGCCCCAGCATTTT. The chain recombines TRBV5-6 with TRBJ1-5; no reliable D call. V lost 0 bases and J lost 3, with 7 bases in between. The CDR3 length is 14 residues. CDR1 is SGHDT, CDR2 YYEEEE, per germline.

This chain connects TRBV4-1 to TRBJ2-5; D possibly corresponds to TRBD1 (6 bases). The end of the DNA aligns better with TRBJ2-7, so the J call may be wrong. The germline gives CDR1 MGHRA, CDR2 YSYEKL. The CDR3 spans 13 residues. The CDR3 DNA reads TGCGCCAGCAGTAACAGGGAAAACTACGAGCAGTACTTC. Translating it yields CASSNRENYEQYF.

CDR3 loop: CASTEPRDSGNTIYF. CDR3 in DNA: TGTGCCAGCACCGAACCACGGGACTCTGGAAACACCATATATTTT. V gene TRBV21-1 combines with J gene TRBJ1-3. TRBV21-1 is a recognized pseudogene. The CDR3 sequence is 15 residues long.

This clone has just one count. The rearrangement uses TRBV19 and TRBJ2-3, with TRBD1 as a possible D gene (5 bases). In germline, CDR1 is LNHDA, CDR2 SQIVND (reference sequence). The CDR3 runs to 13 residues. The V and J ends lost 5 bases and 0 bases respectively, with 6 bases between them. DNA of the CDR3: TGTGCCAGTAGTCGACAGAGCACAGATACGCAGTATTTT. This translates into CASSRQSTDTQYF.

The chain carries TRBV30 and TRBJ2-1; the match to TRBD2 covers 10 bases. Trimming cost V 8 bases and J 2 bases; bases outside gene matches: 3. This CDR3 is built from 13 residues. Germline values: CDR1 GTSNPN, CDR2 SVGIG (reference sequence). As DNA, the CDR3 is TGTGCCGCGAGCGGGGGGGCCTACAATGAGCAGTTCTTC. Residues: CAASGGAYNEQFF.

This clone was seen a single time. V and J are TRBV5-6 and TRBJ1-1; D gene ambiguous. This CDR3 spans 12 amino acids. Germline V gene lookup returns CDR1 SGHDT and CDR2 YYEEEE. Trimming pared 4 bases from V and 11 bases from J, leaving 15 bases between. CDR3 loop: CASSPQRGRAFF. CDR3 nucleotides: TGTGCCAGCAGCCCACAGCGGGGTAGGGCTTTCTTT.

This chain joins TRBV7-9 and TRBJ1-4; possible D gene TRBD1, 5 bases. The CDR3 has 15 residues. Trimming pared 1 base from V and 5 bases from J, leaving 11 bases between. The V gene's germline CDR1 is SEHNR and CDR2 FQNEAQ (reference sequence). CDR3 bases: TGTGCCAGCAGCTTAGAGGGGACGGTAAATGAAAAACTGTTTTTT. As protein: CASSLEGTVNEKLFF.